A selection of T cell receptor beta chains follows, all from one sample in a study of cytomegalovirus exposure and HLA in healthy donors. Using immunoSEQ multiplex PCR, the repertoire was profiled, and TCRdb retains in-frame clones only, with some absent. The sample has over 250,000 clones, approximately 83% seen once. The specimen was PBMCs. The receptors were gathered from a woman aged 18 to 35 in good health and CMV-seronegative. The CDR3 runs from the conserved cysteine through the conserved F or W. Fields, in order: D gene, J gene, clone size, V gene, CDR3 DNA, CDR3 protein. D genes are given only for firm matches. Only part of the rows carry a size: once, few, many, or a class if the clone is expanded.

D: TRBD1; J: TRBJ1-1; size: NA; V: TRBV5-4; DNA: TGTGCCAGCAGCTTGGTACTTGGACAGGAGGCCTTT; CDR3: CASSLVLGQEAF
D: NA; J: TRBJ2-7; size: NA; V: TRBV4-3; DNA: TGCGCCAGCAGCCAAGATCGGGCAGGGGAAGCCTACGAGCAGTACTTC; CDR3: CASSQDRAGEAYEQYF
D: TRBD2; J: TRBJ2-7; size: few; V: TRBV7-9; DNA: TGTGCCAGCAGCTTTATGGCGGGACTAGATCGCGAGCAGTACTTC; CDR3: CASSFMAGLDREQYF
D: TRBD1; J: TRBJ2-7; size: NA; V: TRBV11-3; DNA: TGTGCCAGCAGCCTCGGACAGGGAAGGAACGAGCAGTACTTC; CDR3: CASSLGQGRNEQYF
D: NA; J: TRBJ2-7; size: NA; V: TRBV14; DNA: TGTGCCAGCAGCCAAGCGGGGTTCGGAGGCGGGACCTACGAGCAGTACTTC; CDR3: CASSQAGFGGGTYEQYF
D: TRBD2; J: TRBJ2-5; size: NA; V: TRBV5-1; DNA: TGCGCCACCAGGACTAGCGGGGGACAAGAGACCCAGTACTTC; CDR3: CATRTSGGQETQYF
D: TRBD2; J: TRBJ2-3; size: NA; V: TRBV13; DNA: TGTGCCAGCAGCAAGAGGACTAGCGGGGGGGTTAATACGCAGTATTTT; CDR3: CASSKRTSGGVNTQYF
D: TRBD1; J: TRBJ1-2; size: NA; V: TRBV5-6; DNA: TGTGCCAGCAGCTTAGGCCGGGACAGGGACTTTGGCTACACCTTC; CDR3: CASSLGRDRDFGYTF
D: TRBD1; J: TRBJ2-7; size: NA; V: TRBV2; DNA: TGTGCCAGCAGGGAAAGGACAGGGGGCACCTACGAGCAGTACTTC; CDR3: CASRERTGGTYEQYF
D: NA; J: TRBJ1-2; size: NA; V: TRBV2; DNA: TGTGCCAGCAGTGAACCTCGGGACACCGAAAGCTATGGCTACACCTTC; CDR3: CASSEPRDTESYGYTF
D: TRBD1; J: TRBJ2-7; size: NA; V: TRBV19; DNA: TGTGCCAGTAGCCGGACAGGGAAATACGAGCAGTACTTC; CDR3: CASSRTGKYEQYF
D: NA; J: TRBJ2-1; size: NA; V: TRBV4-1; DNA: TGCGCCAGCAGCCCGGGAGATTACAATGAGCAGTTCTTC; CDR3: CASSPGDYNEQFF
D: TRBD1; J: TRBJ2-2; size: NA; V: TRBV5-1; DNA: TGCGCCAGCAGCCGGACAGGGGGCATGACCGGGGAGCTGTTTTTT; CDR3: CASSRTGGMTGELFF
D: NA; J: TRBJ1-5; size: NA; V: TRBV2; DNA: TGTGCCAGCAGTGAGGCAGGGGATCAGCCCCAGCATTTT; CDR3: CASSEAGDQPQHF
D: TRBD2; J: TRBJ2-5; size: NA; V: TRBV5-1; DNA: TGCGCCAGCAGCCCGGGACTAGCGGGGAGAGAGACCCAGTACTTC; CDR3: CASSPGLAGRETQYF
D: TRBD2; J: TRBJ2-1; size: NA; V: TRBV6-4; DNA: TGTGCCAGCAGTGACGGGACTAGCCCCTACAATGAGCAGTTCTTC; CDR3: CASSDGTSPYNEQFF
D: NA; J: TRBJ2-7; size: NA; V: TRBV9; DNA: TGTGCCAGCAGCGTCGGCCCCAGGGCCTACGAGCAGTACTTC; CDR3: CASSVGPRAYEQYF
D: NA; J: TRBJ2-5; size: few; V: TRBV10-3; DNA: TGTGCCACCACCTTCGGGGAGACCCAGTACTTC; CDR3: CATTFGETQYF
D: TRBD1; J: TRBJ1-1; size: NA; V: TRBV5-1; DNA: TGCGTCAGCAGCCCCGGACAGGGCCTGAACACTGAAGCTTTCTTT; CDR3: CVSSPGQGLNTEAFF
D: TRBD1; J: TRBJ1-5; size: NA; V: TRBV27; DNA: TGTGCCAGCAGTTTCTCGGGACAGGGTCCCAATCAGCCCCAGCATTTT; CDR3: CASSFSGQGPNQPQHF
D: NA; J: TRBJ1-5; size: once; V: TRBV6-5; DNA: TGTGCCAGCAGTTCAGCGACGGGATTTAGCAATCAGCCCCAGCATTTT; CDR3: CASSSATGFSNQPQHF
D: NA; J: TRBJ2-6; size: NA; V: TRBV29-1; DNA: TGCAGCGTCGGACACAGTCGCACCTCTGGGGCCAACGTCCTGACTTTC; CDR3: CSVGHSRTSGANVLTF
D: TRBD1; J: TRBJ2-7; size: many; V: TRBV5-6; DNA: TGTGCCAGCAGCTTCTGGGGACAGGGGTACGAGCAGTACTTC; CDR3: CASSFWGQGYEQYF
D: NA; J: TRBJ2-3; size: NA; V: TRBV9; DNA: TGTGCCAGCAGCGTAGCCATAGATACGCAGTATTTT; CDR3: CASSVAIDTQYF
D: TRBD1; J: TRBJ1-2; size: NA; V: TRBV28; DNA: TGTGCCAGCAGTTTCCCGCTAGGGGGCTTTGGCTACACCTTC; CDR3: CASSFPLGGFGYTF
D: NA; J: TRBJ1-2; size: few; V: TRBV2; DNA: TGTGCCAGCAGTAAGGGGCTCTATGGCTACACCTTC; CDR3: CASSKGLYGYTF
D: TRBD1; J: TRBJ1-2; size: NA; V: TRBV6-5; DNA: TGTGCCAGCAGTTACCGGGGGGACAGGCGCTCCAGCTACACCTTC; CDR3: CASSYRGDRRSSYTF
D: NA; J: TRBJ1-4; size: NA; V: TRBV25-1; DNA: TGTGCCAGCAGTGAAATGGGGGCGACTAATGAAAAACTGTTTTTT; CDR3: CASSEMGATNEKLFF
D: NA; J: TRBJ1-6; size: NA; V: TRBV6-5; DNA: TGTGCCAGCAGGGACCAACAGGGCCAGAATTCACCCCTCCACTTT; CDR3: CASRDQQGQNSPLHF
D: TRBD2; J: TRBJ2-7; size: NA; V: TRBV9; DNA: TGTGCCAGCAGCGTAGCTGGACTAGCGGGAGGGACCTACGAGCAGTACTTC; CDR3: CASSVAGLAGGTYEQYF
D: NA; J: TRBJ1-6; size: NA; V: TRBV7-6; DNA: TGTGCCAGCAGCTTAACTGCACAGGGAATAGGGGGTTATTCACCCCTCCACTTT; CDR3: CASSLTAQGIGGYSPLHF
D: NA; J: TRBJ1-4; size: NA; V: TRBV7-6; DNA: TGTGCCAGCAGCCCTCCGGGGGGGAGTGAAAAACTGTTTTTT; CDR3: CASSPPGGSEKLFF
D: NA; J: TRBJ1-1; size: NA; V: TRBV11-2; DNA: TGTGCCAGCAGCTTAGGAGCCTCTATCTTCGCTGAAGCTTTCTTT; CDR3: CASSLGASIFAEAFF
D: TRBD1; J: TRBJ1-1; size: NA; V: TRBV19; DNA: TGTGCCAGCCGCAGGGGGGCAGGGTACACTGAAGCTTTCTTT; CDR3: CASRRGAGYTEAFF
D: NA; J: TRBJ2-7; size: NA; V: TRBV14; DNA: TGTGCCAGCAGCCAAGGAACTTACTACGAGCAGTACTTC; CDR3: CASSQGTYYEQYF
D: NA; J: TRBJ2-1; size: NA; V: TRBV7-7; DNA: TGTGCTAGCAGCCCCCGGACGGGAAACAATGAGCAGTTCTTC; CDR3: CASSPRTGNNEQFF
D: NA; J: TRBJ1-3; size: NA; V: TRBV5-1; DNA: TGCGCCAGCAATTTTGTAGTCCTTCAGGCGTCGAATGGAAACACCATATATTTT; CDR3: CASNFVVLQASNGNTIYF
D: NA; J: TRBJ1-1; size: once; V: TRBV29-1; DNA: TGCAGCGTTACAGAGCAGACGAACACTGAAGCTTTCTTT; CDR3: CSVTEQTNTEAFF
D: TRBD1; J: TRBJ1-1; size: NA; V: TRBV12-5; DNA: TGTGCTAGTGGTTCAAGCCTGACAGGGCCGAGGTTTGAAGCTTTCTTT; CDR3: CASGSSLTGPRFEAFF
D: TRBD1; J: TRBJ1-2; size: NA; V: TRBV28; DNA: TGTGCCAGCAGTTTCCCAGGGGGCGCGGTTCACTATGGCTACACCTTC; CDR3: CASSFPGGAVHYGYTF
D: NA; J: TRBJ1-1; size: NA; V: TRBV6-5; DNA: TGTGCCAGCAGTTACTCTGGACAAACTGAAGCTTTCTTT; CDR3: CASSYSGQTEAFF
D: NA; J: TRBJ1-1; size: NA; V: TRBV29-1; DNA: TGCAGCGTTGATGTACAGATGAACACTGAAGCTTTCTTT; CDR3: CSVDVQMNTEAFF
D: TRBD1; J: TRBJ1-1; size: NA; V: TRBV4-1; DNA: TGCGCCAGCAGCCAATGGACAGGTCGGCAGAACACTGAAGCTTTCTTT; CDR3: CASSQWTGRQNTEAFF
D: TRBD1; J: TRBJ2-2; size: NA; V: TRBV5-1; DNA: TGCGCCACCAGTTCCCAGGGGGCCACCGGGGAGCTGTTTTTT; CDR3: CATSSQGATGELFF
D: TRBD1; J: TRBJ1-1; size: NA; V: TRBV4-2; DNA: TGTGCCAGCAGCCAAGGACAGGGGGCTAACACTGAAGCTTTCTTT; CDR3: CASSQGQGANTEAFF
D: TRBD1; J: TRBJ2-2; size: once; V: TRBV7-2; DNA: TGTGCCAGCAGCCCCTCCCGGACAGGGGGCCGTAGCACCGGGGAGCTGTTTTTT; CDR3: CASSPSRTGGRSTGELFF
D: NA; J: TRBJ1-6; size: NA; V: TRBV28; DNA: TGTGCCGCTATCGGGAGCCCATTCCTTAATTCACCCCTCCACTTT; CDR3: CAAIGSPFLNSPLHF
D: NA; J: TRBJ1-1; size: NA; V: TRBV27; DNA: TGTGCCAGCAGTTTAACGGGAGGGTATGGGACTGAAGCTTTCTTT; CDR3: CASSLTGGYGTEAFF
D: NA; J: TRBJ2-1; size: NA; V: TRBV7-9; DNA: TGTGCCAGCAGCCTTCGGACACTGGTCGGGGAGCAGTTCTTC; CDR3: CASSLRTLVGEQFF
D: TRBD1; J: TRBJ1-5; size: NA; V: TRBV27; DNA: TGTGCCAGCAGAACAGGGGGGCAGCCCCAGCATTTT; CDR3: CASRTGGQPQHF
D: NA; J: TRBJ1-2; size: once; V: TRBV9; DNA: TGTGCCAGCAGCGTAGAACCGAATTTCAGCGACTATGGCTACACCTTC; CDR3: CASSVEPNFSDYGYTF
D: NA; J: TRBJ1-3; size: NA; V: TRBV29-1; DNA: TGCAGCGCCTTGTTCACACCAACTGGAAACACCATATATTTT; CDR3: CSALFTPTGNTIYF
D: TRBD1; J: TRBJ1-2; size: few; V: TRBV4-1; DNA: TGCGCCAGCAGCTCCCGGACAGGGAACTATGGCTACACCTTC; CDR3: CASSSRTGNYGYTF
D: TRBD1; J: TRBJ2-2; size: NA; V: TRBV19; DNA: TGTGCCAGTAGTGAGAACAGGGGGCGCCCCGGGGAGCTGTTTTTT; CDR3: CASSENRGRPGELFF